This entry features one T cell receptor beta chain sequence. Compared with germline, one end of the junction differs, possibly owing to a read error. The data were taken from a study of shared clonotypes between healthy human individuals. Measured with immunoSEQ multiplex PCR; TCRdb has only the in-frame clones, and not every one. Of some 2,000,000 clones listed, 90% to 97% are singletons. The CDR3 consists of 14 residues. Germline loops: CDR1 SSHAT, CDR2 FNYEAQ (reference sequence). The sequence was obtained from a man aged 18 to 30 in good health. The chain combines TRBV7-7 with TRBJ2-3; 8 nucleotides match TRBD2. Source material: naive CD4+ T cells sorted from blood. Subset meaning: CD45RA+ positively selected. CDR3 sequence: CASSLGTRGDTQYF. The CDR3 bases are TGTGCTAGCAGCTTAGGGACTAGGGGGGATACGCAGTATTTT.